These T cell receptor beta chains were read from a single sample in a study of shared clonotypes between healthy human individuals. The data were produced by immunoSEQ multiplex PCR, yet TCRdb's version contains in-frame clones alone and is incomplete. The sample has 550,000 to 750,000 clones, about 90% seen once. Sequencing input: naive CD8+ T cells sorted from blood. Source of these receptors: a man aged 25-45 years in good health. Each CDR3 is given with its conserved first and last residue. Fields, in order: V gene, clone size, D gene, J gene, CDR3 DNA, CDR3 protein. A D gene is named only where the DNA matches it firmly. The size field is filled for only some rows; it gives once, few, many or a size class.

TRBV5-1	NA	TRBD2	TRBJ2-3	TGCGCCAGCAGCTTGTTGGGCGGGAGTATTTCAGATACGCAGTATTTT	CASSLLGGSISDTQYF
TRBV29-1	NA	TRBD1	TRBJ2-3	TGCAGCGTCTGCTCCGGGACAGGGGCCTATGATACGCAGTATTTT	CSVCSGTGAYDTQYF
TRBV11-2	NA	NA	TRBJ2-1	TGTGCCAGCAGCTCCCATGGAAGTGCTTTAGAGCAGTTCTTC	CASSSHGSALEQFF
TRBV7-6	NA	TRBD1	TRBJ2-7	TGTGCCAGCAGCTTCGGACAGGGGTCCTACGAGCAGTACTTC	CASSFGQGSYEQYF
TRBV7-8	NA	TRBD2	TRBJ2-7	TGTGCCAGCAGCTTAGAAGGTTCTGGACTAGGACGCTACGAGCAGTACTTC	CASSLEGSGLGRYEQYF
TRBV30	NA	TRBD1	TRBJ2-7	TGTGCCTGTCGGACAGGACTCTCCTACGAGCAGTACTTC	CACRTGLSYEQYF
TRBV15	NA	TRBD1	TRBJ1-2	TGTGCCACCAGCAGAGGACGGACAGGGCCTGGCTACACCTTC	CATSRGRTGPGYTF
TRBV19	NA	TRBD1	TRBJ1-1	TGTGCCAGTAGTTCGGGACAGGGGGTATCTGAAGCTTTCTTT	CASSSGQGVSEAFF
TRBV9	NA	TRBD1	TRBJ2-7	TGTGCCAGCAGCGTGGACAGGTTTTCCTACGAGCAGTACTTC	CASSVDRFSYEQYF
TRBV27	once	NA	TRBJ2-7	TGTGCCAGCGCCGGGCGACCGGGGCCAGGAGAGCAGTACTTC	CASAGRPGPGEQYF
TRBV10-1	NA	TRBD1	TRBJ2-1	TGCGCCAGCAGTGGGAAGGGGGCGCTTGAGCAGTTCTTC	CASSGKGALEQFF
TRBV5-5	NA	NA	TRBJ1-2	TGTGCCAGCAGCTTGGTAACTCTCGGGGAGAACACCTTC	CASSLVTLGENTF
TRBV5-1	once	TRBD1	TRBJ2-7	TGCGCCAGCAGCGCTGATCAGGACAGGTTCTCCTACGAGCAGTACTTC	CASSADQDRFSYEQYF
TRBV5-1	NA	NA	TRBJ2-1	TGCGCCAGCAGCTTGGTCAGGGGTAACTACAATGAGCAGTTCTTC	CASSLVRGNYNEQFF
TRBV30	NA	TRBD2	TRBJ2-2	TGTGCCTGGAGTGTTTCGGCGGGAGGTCCCCTGGCCGGGGAGCTGTTTTTT	CAWSVSAGGPLAGELFF
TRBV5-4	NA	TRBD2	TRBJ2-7	TGTGCCAGCAGCTTGTACGCTAGCGGGAAGCCCTACGAGCAGTACTTC	CASSLYASGKPYEQYF
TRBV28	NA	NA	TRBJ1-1	TGTGCCAGCAGGTTTCTGATGAACACTGAAGCTTTCTTT	CASRFLMNTEAFF
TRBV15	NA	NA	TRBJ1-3	TGTGCCGCAGAAGACGGACCCCGGGGTTCTGGAAACACCATATATTTT	CAAEDGPRGSGNTIYF
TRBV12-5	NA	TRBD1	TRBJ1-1	TGTGCTAGTGGTTCAGACAGGGCTGGTGTTAGGCAAGCTTTCTTT	CASGSDRAGVRQAFF
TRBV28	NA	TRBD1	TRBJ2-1	TGTGCCAGCAGTTTAGACAGGGGCCAAAACAATGAGCAGTTCTTC	CASSLDRGQNNEQFF
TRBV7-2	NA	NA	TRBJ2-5	TGTGCCAGCAGCTTCCTCGGGGAGACCCAGTACTTC	CASSFLGETQYF
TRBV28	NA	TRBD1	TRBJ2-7	TGTGCCAGCAGTTCGACAGGGGACGAGCAGTACTTC	CASSSTGDEQYF
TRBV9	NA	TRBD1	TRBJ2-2	TGTGCCAGCAGCGGTGCCGGGACAGGGAACACCGGGGAGCTGTTTTTT	CASSGAGTGNTGELFF
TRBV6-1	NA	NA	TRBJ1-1	TGTGCCAGCAGTGATCCGACACAAATGGGGACGAACACTGAAGCTTTCTTT	CASSDPTQMGTNTEAFF
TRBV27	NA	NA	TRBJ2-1	TGTGCCAGCAGGCCCGGGGCTGGGCACCACAATGAGCAGTTCTTC	CASRPGAGHHNEQFF
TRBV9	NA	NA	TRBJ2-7	TGTGCCAGCAGCGTAGGCATCGCCGACGAGCAGTACTTC	CASSVGIADEQYF
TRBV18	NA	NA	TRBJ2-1	TGTGCCAGCTCCCCGGCCGCCGCGGAGCAGTTCTTC	CASSPAAAEQFF
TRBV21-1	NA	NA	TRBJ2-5	TGTGCCAGCAGCAAAGAGGGGTCCCGATACCAAGAGACCCAGTACTTC	CASSKEGSRYQETQYF
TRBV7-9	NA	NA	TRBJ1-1	TGTGCCAGCAGCCCCGAGGGCCACAAGCTGAACACTGAAGCTTTCTTT	CASSPEGHKLNTEAFF
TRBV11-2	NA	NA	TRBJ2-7	TGTGCCAGCAGCTTAGGGTCGTACGAGCAGTACTTC	CASSLGSYEQYF
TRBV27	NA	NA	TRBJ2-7	TGTGCCAGCAGTCTGACGGGGATGAACGAGCAGTACTTC	CASSLTGMNEQYF
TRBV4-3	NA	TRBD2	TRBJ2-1	TGCGCCAGCAGCCAAGATCTAGGAGCGGGAGAGTACAATGAGCAGTTCTTC	CASSQDLGAGEYNEQFF
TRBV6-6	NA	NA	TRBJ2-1	TGTGCCAGCAGTTTTACCCCGGGGGTTGAGGGTGAGCAGTTCTTC	CASSFTPGVEGEQFF
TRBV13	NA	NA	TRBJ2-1	TGTGCCAGCAGCTCAAGTAGCCCAGCCGTGACCTACAATGAGCAGTTCTTC	CASSSSSPAVTYNEQFF
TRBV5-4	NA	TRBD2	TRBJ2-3	TGTGCCAGCAGCTTAACTAGCGACGGAGATACGCAGTATTTT	CASSLTSDGDTQYF
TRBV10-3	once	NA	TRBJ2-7	TGTGCCATCAGTGACGAGGGGGGAGGCTACGAGCAGTACTTC	CAISDEGGGYEQYF
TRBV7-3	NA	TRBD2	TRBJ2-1	TGTGCCAGCAGCGAGGCCGGGACTAGCGGGTTTACTCTGTTCTTC	CASSEAGTSGFTLFF
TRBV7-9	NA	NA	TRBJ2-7	TGTGCCAGCAGCTTCGGTACCTACGAGCAGTACTTC	CASSFGTYEQYF
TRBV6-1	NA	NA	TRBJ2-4	TGTGCCAGCAGTGAACTCGGGGAAGTCAAAAACATTCAGTACTTC	CASSELGEVKNIQYF
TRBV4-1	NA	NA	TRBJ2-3	TGCGCCAGCAGCCAAGTCCGCACAGGGGAGGGCACAGATACGCAGTATTTT	CASSQVRTGEGTDTQYF
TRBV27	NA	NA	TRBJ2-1	TGTGCCACCAGGTCGGGGGAGACCCCCTACAATGAGCAGTTCTTC	CATRSGETPYNEQFF
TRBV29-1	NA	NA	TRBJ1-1	TGCAGCGTTGAAGGCGGACAGAATGAAGCTTTCTTT	CSVEGGQNEAFF